These T cell receptor beta chains were read from a single sample in a study of graft-versus-host responses after intestinal transplantation. Their cognate antigens are unknown. Sequenced by immunoSEQ multiplex PCR; TCRdb stores in-frame clones only, minus some. The sample carries tens of thousands of clones, roughly 92% recorded once. Source: unstimulated CD4+ T cells sorted from spleen or lymph node cells, taken before intestinal transplant. The receptors come from a human donor who received an intestinal transplant. The CDR3 runs from the conserved cysteine through the conserved F or W. Each record gives: J gene, D gene, V gene, clone size, CDR3 protein, CDR3 DNA. D genes are given only for firm matches. Size tells how often a clone was seen (once, few, many) or the class of an expanded clone, and some rows leave it out.

J gene: TRBJ2-1
D gene: .
V gene: TRBV7-3
clone size: .
CDR3 protein: CASSPHPQHGEQFF
CDR3 DNA: TGTGCCAGCAGCCCGCACCCCCAGCACGGTGAGCAGTTCTTC

J gene: TRBJ2-5
D gene: .
V gene: TRBV9
clone size: .
CDR3 protein: CASSVSPGARETQYF
CDR3 DNA: TGTGCCAGCAGCGTTTCTCCGGGAGCCCGGGAGACCCAGTACTTC

J gene: TRBJ2-7
D gene: .
V gene: TRBV28
clone size: .
CDR3 protein: CASSLAGVYEQYF
CDR3 DNA: TGTGCCAGCAGTTTAGCAGGGGTCTACGAGCAGTACTTC

J gene: TRBJ2-3
D gene: .
V gene: TRBV25-1
clone size: .
CDR3 protein: CASSSFIQGVDTQYF
CDR3 DNA: TGTGCCAGCAGTAGTTTTATACAGGGTGTAGATACGCAGTATTTT

J gene: TRBJ2-1
D gene: TRBD2
V gene: TRBV7-8
clone size: .
CDR3 protein: CASSLVYRREFNSEQFF
CDR3 DNA: TGTGCCAGCAGCTTAGTGTATCGGCGGGAGTTCAATTCGGAGCAGTTCTTC

J gene: TRBJ2-7
D gene: .
V gene: TRBV6-5
clone size: .
CDR3 protein: CASRRGWAYEQYF
CDR3 DNA: TGTGCCAGCAGGCGGGGTTGGGCCTACGAGCAGTACTTC

J gene: TRBJ2-3
D gene: .
V gene: TRBV7-3
clone size: .
CDR3 protein: CASSPRAVRADTQYF
CDR3 DNA: TGTGCCAGCAGCCCTCGGGCAGTGCGCGCAGATACGCAGTATTTT

J gene: TRBJ1-5
D gene: .
V gene: TRBV4-1
clone size: once
CDR3 protein: CASSQGHSVGLASNQPQHF
CDR3 DNA: TGCGCCAGCAGCCAAGGCCACAGTGTGGGACTCGCTAGCAATCAGCCCCAGCATTTT

J gene: TRBJ2-2
D gene: TRBD1
V gene: TRBV6-5
clone size: .
CDR3 protein: CASSPDRGLIGELFF
CDR3 DNA: TGTGCCAGCAGTCCGGACAGGGGGCTGATCGGGGAGCTGTTTTTT

J gene: TRBJ2-3
D gene: TRBD2
V gene: TRBV7-8
clone size: .
CDR3 protein: CASSLPNLAGGPTDTQYF
CDR3 DNA: TGTGCCAGCAGCTTACCTAATCTTGCGGGAGGCCCCACGGATACGCAGTATTTT

J gene: TRBJ2-7
D gene: TRBD1
V gene: TRBV18
clone size: .
CDR3 protein: CASSPLPGTGTDEQYF
CDR3 DNA: TGTGCCAGCTCACCACTCCCCGGGACAGGGACGGACGAGCAGTACTTC

J gene: TRBJ2-5
D gene: .
V gene: TRBV30
clone size: .
CDR3 protein: CASIVVGGQETQYF
CDR3 DNA: TGTGCCTCTATAGTAGTGGGGGGCCAAGAGACCCAGTACTTC

J gene: TRBJ2-3
D gene: .
V gene: TRBV12-2
clone size: .
CDR3 protein: CASRLEACLLVGGRWDTQYF
CDR3 DNA: TGTGCAAGTCGCTTAGAAGCATGCCTCTTGGTGGGCGGGAGGTGGGATACGCAGTATTTT

J gene: TRBJ2-5
D gene: TRBD1
V gene: TRBV6-5
clone size: once
CDR3 protein: CASRTGGASKETQYF
CDR3 DNA: TGTGCCAGCAGGACAGGGGGCGCTTCAAAGGAGACCCAGTACTTC

J gene: TRBJ1-4
D gene: .
V gene: TRBV19
clone size: .
CDR3 protein: CASRQGRKLFF
CDR3 DNA: TGTGCCAGTAGGCAGGGAAGAAAACTGTTTTTT

J gene: TRBJ1-3
D gene: .
V gene: TRBV6-5
clone size: .
CDR3 protein: CASSIRGGNTIYF
CDR3 DNA: TGTGCCAGCAGCATTAGGGGTGGAAACACCATATATTTT

J gene: TRBJ2-3
D gene: TRBD2
V gene: TRBV19
clone size: .
CDR3 protein: CASSIQAGGPGDTQYF
CDR3 DNA: TGTGCCAGTAGTATACAGGCGGGAGGGCCAGGAGATACGCAGTATTTT

J gene: TRBJ2-1
D gene: .
V gene: TRBV25-1
clone size: .
CDR3 protein: CASSEYVGVPYNEQFF
CDR3 DNA: TGTGCCAGCAGTGAATATGTAGGGGTCCCCTACAATGAGCAGTTCTTC

J gene: TRBJ2-2
D gene: TRBD2
V gene: TRBV10-3
clone size: .
CDR3 protein: CAIGTRNTGELFF
CDR3 DNA: TGTGCCATCGGGACTAGGAACACCGGGGAGCTGTTTTTT

J gene: TRBJ2-2
D gene: TRBD2
V gene: TRBV7-9
clone size: .
CDR3 protein: CASSRTSGRQTGELFF
CDR3 DNA: TGTGCCAGCAGCCGGACTAGCGGGAGACAAACCGGGGAGCTGTTTTTT

J gene: TRBJ2-5
D gene: .
V gene: TRBV5-4
clone size: .
CDR3 protein: CASSLGGSQETQYF
CDR3 DNA: TGTGCCAGCAGCTTGGGGGGGAGTCAAGAGACCCAGTACTTC

J gene: TRBJ2-7
D gene: .
V gene: TRBV15
clone size: .
CDR3 protein: CATSSNLQGYEQYF
CDR3 DNA: TGTGCCACCAGCTCTAACCTACAGGGCTACGAGCAGTACTTC